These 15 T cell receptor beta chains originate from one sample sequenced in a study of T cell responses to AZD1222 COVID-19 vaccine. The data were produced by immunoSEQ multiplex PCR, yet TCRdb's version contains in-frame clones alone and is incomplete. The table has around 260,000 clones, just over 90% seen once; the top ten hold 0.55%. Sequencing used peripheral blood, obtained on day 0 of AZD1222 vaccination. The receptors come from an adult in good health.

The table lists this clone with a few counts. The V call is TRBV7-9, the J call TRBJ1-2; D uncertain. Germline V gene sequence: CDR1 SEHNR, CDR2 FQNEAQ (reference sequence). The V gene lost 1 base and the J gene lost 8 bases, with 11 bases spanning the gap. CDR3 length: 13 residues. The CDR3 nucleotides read TGTGCCAGCAGCTTAGATGGGCTCGTAGGCTACACCTTC. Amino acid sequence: CASSLDGLVGYTF.

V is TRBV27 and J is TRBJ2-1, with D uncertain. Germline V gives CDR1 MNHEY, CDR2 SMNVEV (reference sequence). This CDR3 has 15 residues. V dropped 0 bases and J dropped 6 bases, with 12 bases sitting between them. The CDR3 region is CASSLSGLVGNEQFF. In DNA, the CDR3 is TGTGCCAGCAGTTTATCCGGGCTAGTGGGCAATGAGCAGTTCTTC.

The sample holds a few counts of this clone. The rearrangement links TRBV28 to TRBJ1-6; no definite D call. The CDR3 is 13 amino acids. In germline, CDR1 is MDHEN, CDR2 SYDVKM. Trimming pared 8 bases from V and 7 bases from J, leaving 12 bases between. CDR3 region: CASHGSLNSPLHF. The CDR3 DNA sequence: TGTGCCAGCCACGGAAGTTTGAATTCACCCCTCCACTTT.

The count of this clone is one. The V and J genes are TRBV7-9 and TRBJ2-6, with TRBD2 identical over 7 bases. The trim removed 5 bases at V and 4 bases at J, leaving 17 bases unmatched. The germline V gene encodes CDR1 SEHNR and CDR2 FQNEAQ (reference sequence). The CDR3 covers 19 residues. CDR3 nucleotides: TGTGCCAGCAGCCCAGGTATTCGAGGGAGGGCCCCCGGGGCCAACGTCCTGACTTTC. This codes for CASSPGIRGRAPGANVLTF.

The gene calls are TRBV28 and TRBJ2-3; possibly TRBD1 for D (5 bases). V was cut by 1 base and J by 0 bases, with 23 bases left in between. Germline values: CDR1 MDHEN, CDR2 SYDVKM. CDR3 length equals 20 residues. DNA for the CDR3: TGTGCCAGCAGTTTATTCAGGGCCCCCTACTCAACCTCTAGCACAGATACGCAGTATTTT. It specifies CASSLFRAPYSTSSTDTQYF.

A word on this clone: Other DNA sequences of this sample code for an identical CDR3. The CDR3 DNA reads TGCGCCAGCAGCCCGGGGCCCTCTGGAGATACGCAGTATTTT. Its translation is CASSPGPSGDTQYF. This chain uses TRBV5-1 with TRBJ2-3, with D perhaps assigned TRBD1 or TRBD2 (5 bases each). The V gene lost 4 bases and the J gene lost 5 bases, with 14 bases spanning the gap. This CDR3 is built from 14 residues. The germline V gene has CDR1 SGHRS and CDR2 YFSETQ.

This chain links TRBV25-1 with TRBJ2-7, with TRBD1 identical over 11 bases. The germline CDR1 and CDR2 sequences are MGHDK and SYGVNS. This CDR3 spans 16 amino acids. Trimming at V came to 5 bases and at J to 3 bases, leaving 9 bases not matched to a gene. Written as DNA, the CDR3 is TGTGCCAGCAGTAACCTAGCCGGGACAGGGGGCTACGAGCAGTACTTC. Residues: CASSNLAGTGGYEQYF.

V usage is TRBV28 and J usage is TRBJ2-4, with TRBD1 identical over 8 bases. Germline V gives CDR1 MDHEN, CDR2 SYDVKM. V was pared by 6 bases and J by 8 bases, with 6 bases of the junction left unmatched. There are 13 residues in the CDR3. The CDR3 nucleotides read TGTGCCAGCAGACGACAGGGGTCTGACATTCAGTACTTC. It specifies CASRRQGSDIQYF.

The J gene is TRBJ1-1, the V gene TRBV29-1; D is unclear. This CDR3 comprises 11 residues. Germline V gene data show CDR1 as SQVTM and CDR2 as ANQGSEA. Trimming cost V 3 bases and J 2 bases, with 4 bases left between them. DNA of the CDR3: TGCAGCGTTGAGGCCAACACTGAAGCTTTCTTT. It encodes CSVEANTEAFF.

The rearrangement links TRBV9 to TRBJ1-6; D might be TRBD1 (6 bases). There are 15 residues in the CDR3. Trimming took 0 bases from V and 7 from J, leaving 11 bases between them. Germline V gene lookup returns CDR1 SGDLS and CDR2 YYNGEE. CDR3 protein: CASSVGGGPNSPLHF. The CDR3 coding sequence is TGTGCCAGCAGCGTAGGAGGGGGTCCCAATTCACCCCTCCACTTT.

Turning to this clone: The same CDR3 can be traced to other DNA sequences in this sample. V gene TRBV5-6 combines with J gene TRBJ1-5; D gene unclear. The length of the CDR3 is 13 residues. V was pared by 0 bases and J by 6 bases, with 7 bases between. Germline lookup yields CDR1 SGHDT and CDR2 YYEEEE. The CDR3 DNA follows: TGTGCCAGCAGCTTGGGGTGGGGTCAGCCCCAGCATTTT. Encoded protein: CASSLGWGQPQHF.

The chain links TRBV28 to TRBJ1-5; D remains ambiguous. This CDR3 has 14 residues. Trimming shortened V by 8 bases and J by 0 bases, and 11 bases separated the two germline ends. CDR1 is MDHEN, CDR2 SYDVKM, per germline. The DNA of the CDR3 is TGTGCCAGCTTTCAGTCCAATAGCAATCAGCCCCAGCATTTT. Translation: CASFQSNSNQPQHF.

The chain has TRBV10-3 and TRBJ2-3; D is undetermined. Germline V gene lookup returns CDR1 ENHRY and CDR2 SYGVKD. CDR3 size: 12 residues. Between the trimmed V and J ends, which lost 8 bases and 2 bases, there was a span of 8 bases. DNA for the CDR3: TGTGCCATCCTGGATTCCACAGATACGCAGTATTTT. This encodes CAILDSTDTQYF.

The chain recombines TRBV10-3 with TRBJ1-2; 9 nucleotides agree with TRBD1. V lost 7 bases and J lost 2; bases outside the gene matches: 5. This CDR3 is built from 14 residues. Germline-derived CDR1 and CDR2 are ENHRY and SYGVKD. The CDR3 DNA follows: TGTGCCATCAAACAGGGGGCTGGGAACTATGGCTACACCTTC. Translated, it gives CAIKQGAGNYGYTF.

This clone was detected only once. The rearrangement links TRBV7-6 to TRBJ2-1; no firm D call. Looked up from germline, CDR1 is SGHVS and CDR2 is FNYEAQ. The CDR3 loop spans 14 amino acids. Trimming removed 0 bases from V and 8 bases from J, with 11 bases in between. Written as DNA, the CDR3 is TGTGCCAGCAGCTTAGCCTTTTTCGGCCATGAGCAGTTCTTC. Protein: CASSLAFFGHEQFF.